These 5 T cell receptor beta chains originate from one sample sequenced in a study of T cell responses to AZD1222 COVID-19 vaccine. TCRdb keeps only in-frame clones here, not all; method: immunoSEQ multiplex PCR. The sample includes some 190,000 clones, around 94% of them seen just once. This specimen consisted of peripheral blood, obtained 28 days after the second dose of the MenACWY control vaccine. Receptors were obtained from an adult who received the MenACWY meningococcal vaccine as a control.

The rearrangement links TRBV27 to TRBJ2-5, with TRBD1 identical over 9 bases. The CDR3 is 15 amino acids. CDR1 and CDR2 from the germline V gene are MNHEY and SMNVEV (reference sequence). V dropped 3 bases and J dropped 2; count of bases not matched to a gene: 4. The CDR3 region is CASSLRDRAQETQYF. CDR3 bases: TGTGCCAGCAGTTTGCGGGACAGGGCGCAAGAGACCCAGTACTTC.

This clone was seen once. The chain carries TRBV23-1 and TRBJ1-3, with 7 bases that match TRBD1. TRBV23-1 is an ORF, with its function uncertain. Trimming removed 9 bases from V and 0 bases from J; junction bases left unmatched: 23. The CDR3 loop spans 20 amino acids. This CDR3 reads CARGDSNAVTGTRSGNTIYF. The CDR3 DNA reads TGCGCCAGAGGGGACAGCAACGCCGTCACAGGCACCCGCTCTGGAAACACCATATATTTT.

As concerns this clone: Within the sample, other DNA sequences also encode this same CDR3. The J gene is TRBJ2-7, the V gene TRBV25-1, with no clear D. Trimming took off 3 bases at V and 3 bases at J, with 3 bases between the two ends. The V gene's germline CDR1 is MGHDK and CDR2 SYGVNS. CDR3 size: 11 residues. CDR3 protein: CASSDLYEQYF. The CDR3 DNA is TGTGCCAGCAGTGATCTCTACGAGCAGTACTTC.

The count of this clone is one. The rearrangement uses TRBV6-5 and TRBJ1-2; the D gene is possibly TRBD1 (6 bases). The CDR3 is 14 residues long. Trimming stripped 5 bases from V and 2 bases from J, with 12 bases between. Looked up from germline, CDR1 is MNHEY and CDR2 is SVGAGI. The CDR3 spells CASSLQTGNYGYTF. The CDR3 DNA is TGTGCCAGCAGTCTCCAGACAGGAAACTATGGCTACACCTTC.

The CDR3 nucleotides are TGTGCCAGCAGGCAGGGAAATGGCTACACCTTC. Its translation is CASRQGNGYTF. The rearrangement uses TRBV9 and TRBJ1-2; tentative D call: TRBD1 (5 bases). Germline V gene data show CDR1 as SGDLS and CDR2 as YYNGEE. The CDR3 has 11 residues. V gave up 5 bases and J gave up 6 bases, with 8 bases separating them.